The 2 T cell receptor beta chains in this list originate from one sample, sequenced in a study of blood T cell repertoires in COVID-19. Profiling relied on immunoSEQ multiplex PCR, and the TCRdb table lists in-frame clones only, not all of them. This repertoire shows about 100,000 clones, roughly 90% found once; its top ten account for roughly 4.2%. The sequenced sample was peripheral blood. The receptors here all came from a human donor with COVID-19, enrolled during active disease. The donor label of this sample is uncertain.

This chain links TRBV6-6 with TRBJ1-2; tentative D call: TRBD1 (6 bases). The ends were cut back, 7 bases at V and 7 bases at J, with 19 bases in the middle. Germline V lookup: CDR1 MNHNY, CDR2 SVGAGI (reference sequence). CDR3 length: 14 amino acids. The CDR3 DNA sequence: TGTGCCAGCAACACGGGACACGGGGCTGGTGGCTACACCTTC. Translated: CASNTGHGAGGYTF.

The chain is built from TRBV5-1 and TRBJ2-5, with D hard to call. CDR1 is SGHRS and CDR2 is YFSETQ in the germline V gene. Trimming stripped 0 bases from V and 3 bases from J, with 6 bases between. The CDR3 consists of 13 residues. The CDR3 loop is CASSLVSEETQYF. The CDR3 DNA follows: TGCGCCAGCAGCTTGGTTAGTGAAGAGACCCAGTACTTC.